The 29 T cell receptor beta chains below come from one sample, sequenced in a study of B cell selection in AIRE deficiency. Generated by immunoSEQ multiplex PCR, the TCRdb table keeps only in-frame clones and is missing some. Altogether fewer than 25,000 clones are present, around 96% being singletons, with the ten largest covering 0.15% to 0.2%. Sorting defined conventional CD4 T cells as CD4+CD127+. Material for sequencing was CD4+CD127+ conventional T cells sorted from PBMCs. The receptors come from a human donor in good health.

V is TRBV19 and J is TRBJ2-4, with a possible D match to TRBD1 (7 bases). Germline assignment: CDR1 LNHDA and CDR2 SQIVND (reference sequence). Deletions cut 4 bases from V and 8 bases from J, with 21 bases between. CDR3 length: 16 amino acids. CDR3 loop: CASSTPRQGTGDIQYF. The CDR3, as DNA: TGTGCCAGTAGTACCCCCCGACAGGGTACGGGAGACATTCAGTACTTC.

V usage is TRBV5-6 and J usage is TRBJ2-5; D remains ambiguous. The germline CDR1 and CDR2 sequences are SGHDT and YYEEEE. V lost 4 bases, J lost 2 bases, and 3 bases lay in between. The CDR3 totals 11 residues. The CDR3 coding sequence is TGTGCCAGCAGCACTCAAGAGACCCAGTACTTC. This gives the protein CASSTQETQYF.

The chain links TRBV10-3 to TRBJ2-3; 8 bases map to TRBD2. The CDR3 is 13 residues long. CDR1 is ENHRY and CDR2 is SYGVKD in the germline V gene. Trimming took 6 bases from V and 2 from J; bases not matched to a gene: 1. The CDR3 region is CAISGGATDTQYF. The CDR3 bases are TGTGCCATCAGCGGGGGGGCCACAGATACGCAGTATTTT.

V and J are TRBV18 and TRBJ1-5; D call uncertain. The CDR3 length is 15 residues. Germline CDR1 is KGHSH and CDR2 is LQKENI. V lost 0 bases to trimming and J lost 5 bases, with 11 bases between them. CDR3 sequence: CASSPPSGFDQPQHF. For the CDR3, the DNA is TGTGCCAGCTCACCACCCTCGGGGTTTGATCAGCCCCAGCATTTT.

The gene calls are TRBV18 and TRBJ2-7; the match to TRBD1 covers 7 bases. CDR3 length: 15 amino acids. Germline CDR1 KGHSH, CDR2 LQKENI. Trimming at V came to 0 bases and at J to 4 bases, leaving 6 bases not matched to a gene. In DNA form, the CDR3 reads TGTGCCAGCTCACCACCAGGACAGGTTCGTTACGAGCAGTACTTC. Protein sequence: CASSPPGQVRYEQYF.

The chain employs TRBV6-1 and TRBJ2-3; maybe TRBD2 (5 bases). The CDR3 length is 14 residues. Germline V CDR1 and CDR2: MNHNS, SASEGT. Trimming cost V 6 bases and J 0 bases, with 10 bases left between them. CDR3 amino acids: CASSPGYSTDTQYF. For the CDR3, the DNA is TGTGCCAGCAGCCCGGGATACAGCACAGATACGCAGTATTTT.

The chain couples TRBV6-4 to TRBJ2-1, with 11 bases lining up with TRBD2. J was trimmed by 6 bases and V by 2 bases; bases with no gene match: 3. Looked up from germline, CDR1 is MRHNA and CDR2 is SNTAGT. CDR3 length: 15 amino acids. CDR3: CASSDGLAGTNEQFF. The CDR3 DNA follows: TGTGCCAGCAGTGACGGACTAGCGGGTACCAATGAGCAGTTCTTC.

The V call is TRBV18, the J call TRBJ1-6; D gene ambiguous. This CDR3 spans 15 amino acids. Germline CDR1 KGHSH, CDR2 LQKENI. Between the trimmed V and J ends, which lost 0 bases and 7 bases, there was a span of 10 bases. In DNA, the CDR3 is TGTGCCAGCTCACCACCGAGGACGGGGAATTCACCCCTCCACTTT. Its translation: CASSPPRTGNSPLHF.

The genes are TRBV10-2 and TRBJ2-2; TRBD2 agrees at 12 bases. The CDR3 extends over 17 amino acids. Germline-derived CDR1 and CDR2 are WSHSY and SAAADI. The V gene end was trimmed by 7 bases and the J gene end by 5 bases; junction bases not matched to a gene: 11. The CDR3 DNA reads TGCGCCAGCAAGGCTAGCGGGGGGGCTGTCCCGACCGGGGAGCTGTTTTTT. Protein sequence: CASKASGGAVPTGELFF.

V and J are TRBV7-2 and TRBJ1-5; TRBD1 might be the D (5 bases). Trimming removed 6 bases from V and 11 bases from J, with 23 bases in between. The length of the CDR3 is 15 residues. Looked up from germline, CDR1 is SGHTA and CDR2 is FQGNSA. CDR3 region: CASSRDVRAVSAQHF. The CDR3, as DNA: TGTGCCAGCAGTAGGGACGTTCGGGCGGTATCAGCCCAGCATTTT.

V and J are TRBV2 and TRBJ2-3; TRBD2 matches 14 bases. This CDR3 spans 16 amino acids. Germline V gene lookup returns CDR1 SNHLY and CDR2 FYNNEI. V lost 5 bases and J lost 4; bases outside the gene matches: 5. CDR3 region: CASSPGLAGGPDTQYF. The CDR3 nucleotides read TGTGCCAGCAGTCCAGGACTAGCGGGGGGACCAGATACGCAGTATTTT.

The DNA of the CDR3 is TGTGCCAGCAGCCCTAAGGGGGGCCTGAACACCGGGGAGCTGTTTTTT. Its translation is CASSPKGGLNTGELFF. J is TRBJ2-2 and V is TRBV4-2; D may be TRBD1 or TRBD2 (6 bases each). V dropped 4 bases and J dropped 1 base, with 13 bases sitting between them. The length of the CDR3 is 16 residues. Germline CDR1 is LGHNA and CDR2 is YNFKEQ.

The CDR3 DNA is TGTGCCAGCAGTTACACCAGACTTTCCTACGAGCAGTACTTC. It codes for CASSYTRLSYEQYF. The chain combines TRBV6-5 with TRBJ2-7; D ambiguous. Between the trimmed V and J ends, which lost 2 bases and 1 base, there was a span of 9 bases. Looked up from germline, CDR1 is MNHEY and CDR2 is SVGAGI. CDR3 size: 14 residues.

The chain employs TRBV2 and TRBJ2-6; 11 nucleotides match TRBD1. Germline V gene lookup returns CDR1 SNHLY and CDR2 FYNNEI. The CDR3 totals 22 residues. Trimming took 6 bases from V and 4 from J; bases not matched to a gene: 23. CDR3 residues: CASSSGTGGFGDPLAGANVLTF. Here the CDR3 DNA reads TGTGCCAGCAGCTCCGGGACAGGGGGATTTGGAGACCCTTTAGCGGGGGCCAACGTCCTGACTTTC.

The chain is built from TRBV7-3 and TRBJ2-2; no firm D call. V gave up 0 bases and J gave up 5 bases, with 4 bases separating them. Germline CDR1 reads SGHTA; CDR2 reads FQGTGA. This CDR3 has 13 residues. The CDR3 region has the DNA TGTGCCAGCAGCTTAACCCTGACCGGGGAGCTGTTTTTT. It specifies CASSLTLTGELFF.

On this clone itself: An end of the junction does not agree with germline; a read error may underlie this. The V call is TRBV23-1, the J call TRBJ1-3; D is unclear. TRBV23-1 is sorted into the ORF group, with uncertain function. The CDR3 covers 15 residues. As DNA, the CDR3 is TGCGCCAGCACTCAATGCGTTTACTCTGGAAACACCATATATTTT. Translated: CASTQCVYSGNTIYF.

The V and J genes are TRBV6-5 and TRBJ1-4; D is unclear. The CDR3 runs to 15 residues. Germline V gene lookup returns CDR1 MNHEY and CDR2 SVGAGI. V was trimmed by 2 bases and J by 4 bases, leaving 11 bases between them. The CDR3 DNA is TGTGCCAGCAGTTACGCGGGTCCGCTTAATGAAAAACTGTTTTTT. This translates into CASSYAGPLNEKLFF.

This chain connects TRBV7-6 to TRBJ1-2; 10 positions match TRBD1. The CDR3 covers 17 residues. The germline gives CDR1 SGHVS, CDR2 FNYEAQ. Trimming cost V 1 base and J 7 bases; bases outside gene matches: 12. The CDR3 DNA reads as TGTGCCAGCAGCTTAGACCCGGGACAGGGGATGTGGGGTGGCTACACCTTC. It translates to CASSLDPGQGMWGGYTF.

J is TRBJ1-4 and V is TRBV11-2; D remains ambiguous. The CDR3 loop spans 15 amino acids. V lost 5 bases and J 2 bases, leaving 12 bases between the germline ends. The germline gives CDR1 SGHAT, CDR2 FQNNGV. The CDR3 DNA reads as TGTGCCAGCAGCCCCCAGTTAGGCACTAATGAAAAACTGTTTTTT. Translated, it gives CASSPQLGTNEKLFF.

The chain joins TRBV5-4 to TRBJ1-2, with D unresolved. CDR1 SGHNT and CDR2 YYREEE come from the germline V gene (reference sequence). V lost 4 bases to trimming and J lost 12 bases, with 16 bases between them. There are 12 residues in the CDR3. This CDR3 is CASSVDGVANTF. CDR3 bases: TGTGCCAGCAGCGTGGACGGGGTAGCTAACACCTTC.

The J gene is TRBJ2-5, the V gene TRBV2; D unclear. This CDR3 is 11 amino acids long. Germline V lookup: CDR1 SNHLY, CDR2 FYNNEI. Trimming shortened V by 1 base and J by 5 bases, and 2 bases separated the two germline ends. The CDR3 loop reads CASSEEETQYF. The CDR3 bases are TGTGCCAGCAGTGAAGAGGAGACCCAGTACTTC.

This clone was observed a single time. The chain couples TRBV19 to TRBJ1-5; D is possibly TRBD1 (5 bases). CDR3 length equals 15 residues. The V and J ends lost 3 bases and 4 bases respectively, with 13 bases between them. Per the germline V gene, CDR1 is LNHDA and CDR2 is SQIVND (reference sequence). Here the CDR3 DNA reads TGTGCCAGTAGTATCCCCCAGGGCGGGAATCAGCCCCAGCATTTT. It specifies CASSIPQGGNQPQHF.

This clone was seen only once. This chain uses TRBV5-1 with TRBJ1-3, with 8 bases aligning to TRBD1. Losses at the gene ends were 3 bases for V and 0 bases for J; bases not matched to a gene: 8. This CDR3 has 17 amino acids. Germline loops: CDR1 SGHRS, CDR2 YFSETQ. The CDR3 DNA reads TGCGCCAGCAGCTCCGGTGGTACAGGGGGCTCTGGAAACACCATATATTTT. It translates to CASSSGGTGGSGNTIYF.

The chain has TRBV11-2 and TRBJ2-4, with TRBD2 matching 7 bases. The germline CDR1 and CDR2 sequences are SGHAT and FQNNGV. The CDR3 sequence is 17 residues long. V dropped 0 bases and J dropped 0; count of bases not matched to a gene: 5. CDR3 residues: CASSLDKGGIAKNIQYF. CDR3 in DNA: TGTGCCAGCAGCTTAGACAAGGGAGGGATAGCCAAAAACATTCAGTACTTC. The complete variable domain, with remaining parts taken from reference TRBV11-2 and TRBJ2-4, reads EAGVAQSPRYKIIEKRQSVAFWCNPISGHATLYWYQQILGQGPKLLIQFQNNGVVDDSQLPKDRFSAERLKGVDSTLKIQPAKLEDSAVYLCASSLDKGGIAKNIQYFGAGTRLSVL.

The chain uses TRBV28 and TRBJ2-7, with D possibly TRBD1 on 5 matching bases. This CDR3 is 14 amino acids long. The germline V gene has CDR1 MDHEN and CDR2 SYDVKM. Trimming took 3 bases from V and 3 from J, leaving 12 bases between them. CDR3 protein: CASSLVPGHYEQYF. The CDR3 nucleotides read TGTGCCAGCAGTTTGGTTCCAGGACACTACGAGCAGTACTTC.

This clone has a single count. The chain joins TRBV21-1 to TRBJ2-2. TRBV21-1 is labeled a pseudogene. The CDR3 consists of 21 residues. CDR3 residues: CASSKGYERTVRRGHTGELFF. CDR3 sequence (DNA): TGTGCCAGCAGCAAAGGATATGAACGGACAGTTAGGAGGGGTCACACCGGGGAGCTGTTTTTT.

The chain is built from TRBV9 and TRBJ1-2; no reliable D call. The germline CDR1 and CDR2 sequences are SGDLS and YYNGEE. V was trimmed by 0 bases and J by 4 bases, leaving 10 bases between them. The CDR3 extends over 14 amino acids. As DNA, the CDR3 is TGTGCCAGCAGCGTAGACCGGACCGCCTATGGCTACACCTTC. It translates to CASSVDRTAYGYTF.

This rearrangement joins TRBV6-6 to TRBJ2-2; D is perhaps TRBD2 (5 bases). CDR1 is MNHNY and CDR2 is SVGAGI in the germline V gene (reference sequence). Trimming took 8 bases from V and 0 from J, leaving 7 bases between them. The CDR3 length is 13 residues. CDR3 DNA: TGTGCCAGCCGGGGAACGAACACCGGGGAGCTGTTTTTT. Protein sequence: CASRGTNTGELFF.

This chain uses TRBV7-2 with TRBJ1-6; D is perhaps TRBD1 (6 bases). The CDR3 is 15 residues long. Germline V CDR1 and CDR2: SGHTA, FQGNSA. V was pared by 2 bases and J by 7 bases, with 12 bases between. CDR3 region: CASSLRGAGNSPLHF. CDR3 nucleotides: TGTGCCAGCAGCTTAAGGGGGGCAGGGAATTCACCCCTCCACTTT.